These T cell receptor beta chains were read from a single sample in a study of blood T cell repertoires in COVID-19. Assay: immunoSEQ multiplex PCR; the TCRdb copy retains only in-frame clones and omits some. The table lists a few hundred thousand clones, 86% of them singletons, with 6.2% in the top ten. Source material: peripheral blood. The receptors were gathered from a man aged 55 to 69 with acute or convalescent COVID-19. Each CDR3 is given with its conserved first and last residue. Size tells how often a clone was seen (once, few, many) or the class of an expanded clone, and some rows leave it out.

>TRBJ1-5|TRBV28|.
CASSPGTGYNQPQHF
>TRBJ2-1|TRBV15|.
CATSLTGGFNEQFF
>TRBJ1-6|TRBV20-1|.
CSASLWRDSPLHF
>TRBJ1-3|TRBV3-1/TRBV3-2|.
CASSQTYRAGNTIYF
>TRBJ2-5|TRBV15|.
CATSTFERDQETQYF
>TRBJ2-1|TRBV5-1|.
CASTRLAQGNEQFF
>TRBJ2-3|TRBV5-4|.
CASSLGTSGWDADTQYF
>TRBJ1-4|TRBV2|.
CASIPRGRVEKLFF
>TRBJ1-4|TRBV14|.
CASSQPGITNEKLFF
>TRBJ1-3|TRBV11-3|.
CASSFTRQGGNTIYF
>TRBJ2-7|TRBV28|once
CASSPLDRGLTYEQYF
>TRBJ1-2|TRBV18|.
CASSLTGADYGYTF
>TRBJ2-5|TRBV12-3/TRBV12-4|.
CASSKQGRETQYF
>TRBJ1-1|TRBV29-1|few
CSVTPRTAFSDTEAFF
>TRBJ2-7|TRBV6-6|few
CASSYSGQGSYEQYF
>TRBJ2-5|TRBV5-1|.
CASSFQGQETQYF
>TRBJ1-1|TRBV6-5|.
CASSTLDRTTEAFF
>TRBJ1-1|TRBV6-1|.
CASSANRLTRPNTEAFF
>TRBJ1-5|TRBV6-1|.
CASSEDGTFNQPQHF
>TRBJ1-4|TRBV28|.
CASSPQGGWSEKLFF
>TRBJ1-2|TRBV28|.
CASITGVTNYGYTF
>TRBJ2-1|TRBV24-1|.
CATSDPRDRYNEQFF
>TRBJ1-1|TRBV6-6|.
CASSWDRDGAFF
>TRBJ2-1|TRBV7-2|.
CASSEAGNNEQFF
>TRBJ2-1|TRBV24-1|once
CATSDLSGTPRQFF
>TRBJ1-4|TRBV6-2/TRBV6-3|.
CASSSGQALGEKLFF
>TRBJ1-1|TRBV10-3|.
CAISPLRGQDTEAFF
>TRBJ2-7|TRBV11-2|.
CASSLDLQGAYEQYF
>TRBJ1-2|TRBV7-9|.
CASSPRLGQGALGYTF
>TRBJ2-4|TRBV5-4|.
CASSPGSIAKNIQYF
>TRBJ2-1|TRBV6-2/TRBV6-3|.
CASSYRGLGYYNEQFF
>TRBJ2-7|TRBV28|.
CASSSGSNPSYEQYF
>TRBJ2-3|TRBV28|.
CASSLSSNTQYF
>TRBJ1-2|TRBV30|.
CAWSSSPGNGYTF
>TRBJ2-7|TRBV6-5|.
CASRPGLAGYEQYF
>TRBJ1-1|TRBV6-5|.
CASSRATGNTEAFF
>TRBJ2-1|TRBV28|.
CASRRAGVQNEQFF
>TRBJ2-7|TRBV27|medium-sized
CASRPRRTGRHEQYF
>TRBJ2-7|TRBV7-3|once
CASSLEAGGTYEQYF
>TRBJ1-2|TRBV28|.
CASSSGRRDGYTF
>TRBJ1-2|TRBV24-1|.
CATSDPGQGNYGYTF